A single sample gave rise to the 9 T cell receptor beta chains below, sequenced in a study of cytomegalovirus exposure and HLA in healthy donors. The study ran its PCR with 60 Vbeta and 13 Jbeta primers. Sequenced by immunoSEQ multiplex PCR; TCRdb stores in-frame clones only, minus some. The table shows over 100,000 clones, with more than 70% occurring only once. Sequencing was done on a sample of PBMCs. These receptors were obtained from a male donor in good health and CMV-seronegative.

The gene calls are TRBV10-1 and TRBJ2-1; D is perhaps TRBD1 (5 bases). The CDR3 totals 14 residues. V was shortened by 4 bases and J by 8 bases, with 15 bases between the two germline ends. Germline-derived CDR1 and CDR2 are WNHNN and SYGVQD (reference sequence). CDR3 region: CASSGGPGRDEQFF. CDR3 sequence (DNA): TGCGCCAGCAGTGGGGGCCCAGGTAGGGATGAGCAGTTCTTC.

The chain recombines TRBV5-4 with TRBJ2-6, with unresolved D. Trimming left V 1 base short and J 0 bases short, with 11 bases between. CDR3 size: 17 residues. CDR1 and CDR2 from the germline V gene are SGHNT and YYREEE (reference sequence). CDR3 region: CASSLYTLPSGANVLTF. The CDR3 coding sequence is TGTGCCAGCAGCTTGTACACCCTCCCCTCTGGGGCCAACGTCCTGACTTTC.

This rearrangement joins TRBV5-8 to TRBJ1-5; TRBD1 aligns across 7 bases. The CDR3 is made up of 16 amino acids. The germline V gene encodes CDR1 SGHTS and CDR2 YDEGEE. V shed 0 bases, J shed 4 bases, and the junction held 7 bases outside the gene matches. The CDR3 here is CASSLGQGNYNQPQHF. The CDR3, as DNA: TGTGCCAGCAGCTTGGGACAGGGCAACTATAATCAGCCCCAGCATTTT.

Notes on this clone: The conserved closing phenylalanine or tryptophan is absent in this CDR3, likely reflecting a read error. No DNA is shown, since the ends of the CDR3 on it are uncertain; the CDR3 is the one TCRdb lists. This chain links TRBV21-1 with TRBJ2-7; no check of the table's D call, TRBD2, against the DNA was made. TRBV21-1 is an annotated pseudogene. The CDR3 spans 17 amino acids, including both terminal residues. CDR3 residues: CASSIGTSGVSGYEQYL.

The J gene is TRBJ2-7, the V gene TRBV5-1, with a weak D call TRBD1 (6 bases). The germline V gene has CDR1 SGHRS and CDR2 YFSETQ. The CDR3 is 16 residues long. Trimming left V 4 bases short and J 1 base short, with 18 bases between. This CDR3 reads CASSPLRDTSSYEQYF. CDR3 bases: TGCGCCAGCAGCCCCCTCCGGGACACCTCTTCCTACGAGCAGTACTTC.

The rearrangement links TRBV9 to TRBJ1-1; D perhaps matches TRBD1 (6 bases). The length of the CDR3 is 15 residues. Germline V lookup: CDR1 SGDLS, CDR2 YYNGEE. Trimming left V 0 bases short and J 4 bases short, with 13 bases between. The CDR3 region is CASSVVGGEGTEAFF. DNA of the CDR3: TGTGCCAGCAGCGTAGTTGGGGGCGAGGGCACTGAAGCTTTCTTT.

The gene calls are TRBV29-1 and TRBJ1-2; 7 nucleotides match TRBD1. With V trimmed by 6 bases and J by 0 bases, 13 bases remained unmatched. CDR1 and CDR2 from the germline V gene are SQVTM and ANQGSEA. This CDR3 spans 16 amino acids. The CDR3: CSVSKGAGYSNYGYTF. CDR3 bases: TGCAGCGTCTCGAAGGGGGCAGGGTACTCTAACTATGGCTACACCTTC.

This clone was counted once. The chain uses TRBV5-4 and TRBJ2-2; D is possibly TRBD2 (7 bases). Germline loops: CDR1 SGHNT, CDR2 YYREEE (reference sequence). Trimming shortened V by 0 bases and J by 6 bases, and 9 bases separated the two germline ends. The CDR3 spans 14 residues. The CDR3 nucleotides are TGTGCCAGCAGCTTGGGGGGGGGCGCCGGGGAGCTGTTTTTT. Translating gives CASSLGGGAGELFF. Looking up the rest from reference TRBV5-4 and TRBJ2-2 gives the full variable domain: ETGVTQSPTHLIKTRGQQVTLRCSSQSGHNTVSWYQQALGQGPQFIFQYYREEENGRGNFPPRFSGLQFPNYSSELNVNALELDDSALYLCASSLGGGAGELFFGEGSRLTVL.

As DNA, the CDR3 is TGTGCCAGCAGCTTGGAACGGCTAGCGGGCACAGATACGCAGTATTTT. Protein: CASSLERLAGTDTQYF. The V gene is TRBV5-6, the J gene TRBJ2-3, with 7 bases identical to TRBD2. The CDR3 extends over 16 amino acids. Germline assignment: CDR1 SGHDT and CDR2 YYEEEE. The junction had 5 bases not matched to a gene; V was cut back by 0 bases and J by 1 base.